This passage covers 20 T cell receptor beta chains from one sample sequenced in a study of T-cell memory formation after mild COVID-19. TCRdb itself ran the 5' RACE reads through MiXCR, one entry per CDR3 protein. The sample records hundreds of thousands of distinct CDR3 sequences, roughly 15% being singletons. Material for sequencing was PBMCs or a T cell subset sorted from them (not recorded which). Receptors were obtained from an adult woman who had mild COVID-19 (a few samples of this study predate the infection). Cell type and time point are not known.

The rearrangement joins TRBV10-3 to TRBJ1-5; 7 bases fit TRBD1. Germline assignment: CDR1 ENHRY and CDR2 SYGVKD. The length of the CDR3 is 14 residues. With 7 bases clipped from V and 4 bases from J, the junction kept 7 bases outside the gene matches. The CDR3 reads CAINAGGTNQPQHF. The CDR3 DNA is TGTGCCATCAATGCAGGGGGTACAAATCAGCCCCAGCATTTT.

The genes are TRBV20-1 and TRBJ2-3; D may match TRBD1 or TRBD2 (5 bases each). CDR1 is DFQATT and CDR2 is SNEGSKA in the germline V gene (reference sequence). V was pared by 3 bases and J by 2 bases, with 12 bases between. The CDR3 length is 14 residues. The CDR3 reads CSARGVKFTDTQYF. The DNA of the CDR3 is TGCAGTGCTAGGGGGGTGAAGTTCACAGATACGCAGTATTTT.

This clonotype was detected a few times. Here the CDR3 reads CASSLPTQGRYEQYF. The CDR3 DNA reads TGTGCCAGCAGTTTGCCCACGCAGGGGCGATACGAGCAGTACTTC. The rearrangement uses TRBV12-3 or TRBV12-4 and TRBJ2-7; the D gene is possibly TRBD1 (6 bases). This CDR3 comprises 15 residues. Trimming shortened V by 3 bases and J by 4 bases, and 16 bases separated the two germline ends.

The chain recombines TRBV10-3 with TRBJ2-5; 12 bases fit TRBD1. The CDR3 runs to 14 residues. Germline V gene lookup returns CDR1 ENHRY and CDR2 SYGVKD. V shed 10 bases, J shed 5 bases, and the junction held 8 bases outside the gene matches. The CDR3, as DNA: TGTGCCACCTGGGGACAGGGGGCTGGGGAGACCCAGTACTTC. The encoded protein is CATWGQGAGETQYF.

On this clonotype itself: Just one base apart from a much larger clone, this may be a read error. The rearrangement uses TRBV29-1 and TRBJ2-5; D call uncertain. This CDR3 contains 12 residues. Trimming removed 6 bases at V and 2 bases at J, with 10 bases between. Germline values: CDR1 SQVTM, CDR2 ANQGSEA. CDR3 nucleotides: TGCAGCGTGCCTAAGGGACAAGAGACCCAGTACTTC. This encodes CSVPKGQETQYF.

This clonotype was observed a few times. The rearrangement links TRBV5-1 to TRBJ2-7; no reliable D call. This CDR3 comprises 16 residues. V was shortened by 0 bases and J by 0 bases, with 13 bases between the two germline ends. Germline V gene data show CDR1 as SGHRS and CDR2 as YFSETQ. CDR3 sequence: CASSLGTVAASYEQYF. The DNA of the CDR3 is TGCGCCAGCAGCTTGGGGACGGTGGCAGCCTCCTACGAGCAGTACTTC.

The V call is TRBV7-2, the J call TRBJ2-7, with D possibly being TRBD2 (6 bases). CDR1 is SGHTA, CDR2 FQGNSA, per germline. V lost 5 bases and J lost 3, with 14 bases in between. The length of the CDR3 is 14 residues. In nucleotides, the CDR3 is TGTGCCAGCAGCCGTAGCGGCCCCCTCTACGAGCAGTACTTC. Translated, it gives CASSRSGPLYEQYF.

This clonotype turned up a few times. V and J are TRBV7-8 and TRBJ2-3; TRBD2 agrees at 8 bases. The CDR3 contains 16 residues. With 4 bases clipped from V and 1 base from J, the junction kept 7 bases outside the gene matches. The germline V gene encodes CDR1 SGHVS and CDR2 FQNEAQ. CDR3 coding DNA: TGTGCCAGCAGCTCGATGGGACTAGGCGGCACAGATACGCAGTATTTT. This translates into CASSSMGLGGTDTQYF.

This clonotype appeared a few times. CDR3 nucleotides: TGTGCCAGCAGTACCGGGACAGCCTCAATGGGGAATCAGCCCCAGCATTTT. This translates into CASSTGTASMGNQPQHF. J is TRBJ1-5 and V is TRBV6-5, with TRBD1 matching over 7 bases. Germline assignment: CDR1 MNHEY and CDR2 SVGAGI. With 5 bases clipped from V and 4 bases from J, the junction kept 14 bases outside the gene matches. This CDR3 region has 17 residues.

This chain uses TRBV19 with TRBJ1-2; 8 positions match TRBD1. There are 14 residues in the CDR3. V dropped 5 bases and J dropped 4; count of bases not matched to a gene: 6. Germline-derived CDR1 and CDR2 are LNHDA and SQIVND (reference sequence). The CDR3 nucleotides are TGTGCCAGTAGTCGTCGACAGGGGAGCTATGGCTACACCTTC. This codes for CASSRRQGSYGYTF.

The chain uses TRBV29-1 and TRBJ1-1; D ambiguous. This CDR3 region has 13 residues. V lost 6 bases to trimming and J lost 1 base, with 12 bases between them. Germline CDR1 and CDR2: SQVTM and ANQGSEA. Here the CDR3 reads CSVRTDRNTEAFF. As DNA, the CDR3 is TGCAGCGTGCGCACAGATCGGAACACTGAAGCTTTCTTT. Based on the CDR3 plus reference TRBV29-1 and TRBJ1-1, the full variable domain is SAVISQKPSRDICQRGTSLTIQCQVDSQVTMMFWYRQQPGQSLTLIATANQGSEATYESGFVIDKFPISRPNLTFSTLTVSNMSPEDSSIYLCSVRTDRNTEAFFGQGTRLTVV.

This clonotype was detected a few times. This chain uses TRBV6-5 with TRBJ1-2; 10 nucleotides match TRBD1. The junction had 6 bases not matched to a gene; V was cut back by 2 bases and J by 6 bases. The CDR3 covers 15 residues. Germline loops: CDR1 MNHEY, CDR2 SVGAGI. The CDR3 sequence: CASSYGTGDLHGYTF. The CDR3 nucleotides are TGTGCCAGCAGTTACGGGACAGGGGATCTCCATGGCTACACCTTC.

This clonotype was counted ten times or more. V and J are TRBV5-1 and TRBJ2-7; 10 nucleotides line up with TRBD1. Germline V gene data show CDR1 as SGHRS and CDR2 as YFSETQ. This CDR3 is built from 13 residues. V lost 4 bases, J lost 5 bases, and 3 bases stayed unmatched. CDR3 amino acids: CASSRDRGHEQYF. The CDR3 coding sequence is TGCGCCAGCAGCAGGGACAGGGGCCACGAGCAGTACTTC.

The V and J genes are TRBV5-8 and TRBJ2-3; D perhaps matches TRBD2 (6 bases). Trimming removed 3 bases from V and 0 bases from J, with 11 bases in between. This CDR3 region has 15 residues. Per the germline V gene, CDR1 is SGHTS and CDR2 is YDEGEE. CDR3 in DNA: TGTGCCAGCAGCTACGGGACTTCTAGCACAGATACGCAGTATTTT. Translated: CASSYGTSSTDTQYF.

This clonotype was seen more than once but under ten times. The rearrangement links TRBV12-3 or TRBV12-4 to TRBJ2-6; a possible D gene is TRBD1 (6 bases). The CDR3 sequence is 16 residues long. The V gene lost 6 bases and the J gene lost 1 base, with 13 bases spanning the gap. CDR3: CASSNYRVSGANVLTF. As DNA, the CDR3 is TGTGCCAGCAGCAATTACAGGGTTTCTGGGGCCAACGTCCTGACTTTC.

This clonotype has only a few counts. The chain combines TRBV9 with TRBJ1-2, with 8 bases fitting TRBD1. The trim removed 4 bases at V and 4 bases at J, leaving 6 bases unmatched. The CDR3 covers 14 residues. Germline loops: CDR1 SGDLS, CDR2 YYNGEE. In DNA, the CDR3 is TGTGCCAGCAGCAGCTACAGGGGGGCCTATGGCTACACCTTC. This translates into CASSSYRGAYGYTF.

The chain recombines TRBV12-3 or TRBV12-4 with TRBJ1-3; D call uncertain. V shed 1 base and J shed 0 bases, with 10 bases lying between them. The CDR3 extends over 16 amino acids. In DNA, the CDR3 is TGTGCCAGCAGTTTAGGCAGCCAAATCTCTGGAAACACCATATATTTT. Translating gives CASSLGSQISGNTIYF.

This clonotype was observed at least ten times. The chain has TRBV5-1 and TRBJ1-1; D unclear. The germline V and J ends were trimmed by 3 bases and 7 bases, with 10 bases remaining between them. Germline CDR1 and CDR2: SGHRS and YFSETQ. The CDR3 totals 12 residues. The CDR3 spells CASSSLGGEAFF. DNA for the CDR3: TGCGCCAGCAGCTCCTTAGGCGGTGAAGCTTTCTTT. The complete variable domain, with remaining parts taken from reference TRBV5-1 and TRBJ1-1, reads KAGVTQTPRYLIKTRGQQVTLSCSPISGHRSVSWYQQTPGQGLQFLFEYFSETQRNKGNFPGRFSGRQFSNSRSEMNVSTLELGDSALYLCASSSLGGEAFFGQGTRLTVV.

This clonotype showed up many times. The CDR3 bases are TGTGCCAGCAGCTACTCGAGCTACAATGAGCAGTTCTTC. It specifies CASSYSSYNEQFF. This chain links TRBV7-2 with TRBJ2-1; D gene uncertain. The CDR3 runs 13 residues. From germline, CDR1 is SGHTA and CDR2 FQGNSA. Trimming pared 4 bases from V and 3 bases from J, leaving 7 bases between.

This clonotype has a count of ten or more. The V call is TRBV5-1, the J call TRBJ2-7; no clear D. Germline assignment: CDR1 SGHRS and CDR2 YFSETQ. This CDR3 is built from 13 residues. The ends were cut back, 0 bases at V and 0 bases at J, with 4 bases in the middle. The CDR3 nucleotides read TGCGCCAGCAGCTTGGAAAACTCCTACGAGCAGTACTTC. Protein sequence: CASSLENSYEQYF.